These 26 T cell receptor beta chains were sequenced from one sample in a study of cytomegalovirus exposure and HLA in healthy donors. 60 Vbeta and 13 Jbeta primers were used in PCR. Only in-frame clones appear in the TCRdb table, and some are missing; sequencing was by immunoSEQ multiplex PCR. The sample holds about 140,000 clones, roughly 80% seen once. Material for sequencing was PBMCs. The receptors originated from a female donor in good health and CMV-seronegative.

The CDR3, as DNA: TGTGCCAGCAGCCCCCAGACAGCCACCAATTCACCCCTCCACTTT. Encoded protein: CASSPQTATNSPLHF. V and J are TRBV9 and TRBJ1-6; D may be TRBD1 (5 bases). Germline V CDR1 and CDR2: SGDLS, YYNGEE. Trimming removed 4 bases from V and 7 bases from J, with 15 bases in between. This CDR3 is built from 15 residues.

This chain uses TRBV19 with TRBJ1-5; TRBD1 matches 10 bases. Germline loops: CDR1 LNHDA, CDR2 SQIVND (reference sequence). With V trimmed by 8 bases and J by 7 bases, 5 bases remained unmatched. CDR3 size: 13 residues. The CDR3 spells CASGTGASQPQHF. The DNA for the CDR3 is TGTGCCAGTGGGACAGGGGCGTCCCAGCCCCAGCATTTT.

This chain uses TRBV27 with TRBJ2-3; tentatively, D is TRBD2 (5 bases). The CDR3 extends over 13 amino acids. Germline CDR1 MNHEY, CDR2 SMNVEV (reference sequence). Trimming took 10 bases from V and 4 from J, leaving 15 bases between them. The chain's CDR3 is CATRGRGPDTQYF. Here the CDR3 DNA reads TGTGCCACCCGAGGGAGAGGACCAGATACGCAGTATTTT.

This clone appeared once. The gene calls are TRBV15 and TRBJ1-2; perhaps TRBD1 as D (6 bases). Trimming shortened V by 1 base and J by 4 bases, and 13 bases separated the two germline ends. CDR3 size: 15 residues. Germline V gene lookup returns CDR1 LNHNV and CDR2 YYDKDF (reference sequence). CDR3 sequence: CATSRGGRGFYGYTF. The CDR3 DNA is TGTGCCACCAGCAGAGGTGGCAGGGGTTTCTATGGCTACACCTTC.

This clone was detected many times. This sequence joins TRBV25-1 and TRBJ2-1; no definite D call. The CDR3 totals 13 residues. Trimming shortened V by 4 bases and J by 3 bases, and 7 bases separated the two germline ends. The germline gives CDR1 MGHDK, CDR2 SYGVNS. The CDR3 DNA reads as TGTGCCAGCAGTGCGCGAGACTACAATGAGCAGTTCTTC. It translates to CASSARDYNEQFF.

This chain links TRBV5-6 with TRBJ1-2; 8 bases are a match to TRBD1. Germline V lookup: CDR1 SGHDT, CDR2 YYEEEE. This CDR3 has 15 residues. The J segment lost 4 bases and the V segment lost 5 bases, leaving 10 bases of the junction unmatched. CDR3 bases: TGTGCCAGCAGGAGGACAGGGCCCTTCATCTATGGCTACACCTTC. Translating gives CASRRTGPFIYGYTF.

This sequence joins TRBV7-6 and TRBJ2-5, with D perhaps matching TRBD1 (6 bases). The CDR3 covers 14 residues. V gave up 2 bases and J gave up 2 bases, with 9 bases separating them. Germline lookup yields CDR1 SGHVS and CDR2 FNYEAQ. CDR3 sequence (DNA): TGTGCCAGCAGCTTACGGACAGATCAAGAGACCCAGTACTTC. Its protein is CASSLRTDQETQYF.

The J gene is TRBJ1-2, the V gene TRBV10-1; D is uncertain. Trimming cost V 5 bases and J 4 bases, with 11 bases left between them. The CDR3 is made up of 13 amino acids. The germline V gene has CDR1 WNHNN and CDR2 SYGVQD (reference sequence). The CDR3 reads CASSPQRGYGYTF. The CDR3 DNA follows: TGCGCCAGCAGTCCCCAACGCGGCTATGGCTACACCTTC.

The table lists this clone with a few counts. CDR3 region: CASSWMGGEKLFF. The CDR3 DNA sequence: TGTGCCAGCAGTTGGATGGGGGGGGAAAAACTGTTTTTT. This chain joins TRBV27 and TRBJ1-4, with TRBD1 as a possible D gene (5 bases). Looked up from germline, CDR1 is MNHEY and CDR2 is SMNVEV (reference sequence). V gave up 4 bases and J gave up 8 bases, with 11 bases separating them. The CDR3 covers 13 residues.

This clone was seen only once. The genes are TRBV19 and TRBJ1-5, with 7 bases aligning to TRBD1. The CDR3 contains 15 residues. V was pared by 5 bases and J by 1 base, with 5 bases of the junction left unmatched. CDR1 LNHDA and CDR2 SQIVND come from the germline V gene (reference sequence). CDR3 protein: CASSPTGVSNQPQHF. The CDR3 DNA reads TGTGCCAGTAGTCCTACAGGGGTCAGCAATCAGCCCCAGCATTTT.

The chain uses TRBV28 and TRBJ1-5; D may be TRBD1 (6 bases). The CDR3 totals 16 residues. V shed 4 bases and J shed 5 bases, with 18 bases lying between them. CDR1 is MDHEN, CDR2 SYDVKM, per germline. CDR3 amino acids: CASSSATGMRDQPQHF. CDR3 bases: TGTGCCAGCAGTTCCGCTACAGGGATGAGGGATCAGCCCCAGCATTTT. Variable domain in full (rest from reference TRBV28 and TRBJ1-5): DVKVTQSSRYLVKRTGEKVFLECVQDMDHENMFWYRQDPGLGLRLIYFSYDVKMKEKGDIPEGYSVSREKKERFSLILESASTNQTSMYLCASSSATGMRDQPQHFGDGTRLSIL.

The chain has TRBV29-1 and TRBJ1-2; D remains ambiguous. V lost 7 bases and J 7 bases, leaving 10 bases between the germline ends. From germline, CDR1 is SQVTM and CDR2 ANQGSEA. The CDR3 is 10 amino acids. CDR3 in amino acids: CSGMEGGYTF. DNA of the CDR3: TGCAGCGGCATGGAGGGTGGCTACACCTTC.

The V and J genes are TRBV10-3 and TRBJ1-2, with a possible D match to TRBD1 (5 bases). V was pared by 7 bases and J by 4 bases, with 13 bases between. CDR1 and CDR2 (germline): ENHRY, SYGVKD. The CDR3 is made up of 13 amino acids. The CDR3 sequence is CAITGGVGYGYTF. The CDR3 DNA follows: TGTGCCATCACCGGGGGGGTAGGCTATGGCTACACCTTC.

V and J are TRBV11-2 and TRBJ2-7, with D perhaps TRBD2 (6 bases). Trimming took off 0 bases at V and 2 bases at J, with 14 bases between the two ends. The CDR3 totals 16 residues. The germline CDR1 and CDR2 sequences are SGHAT and FQNNGV. The CDR3 DNA sequence: TGTGCCAGCAGCTTAGATCGTAATCGCGGGACCTACGAGCAGTACTTC. Protein: CASSLDRNRGTYEQYF.

This chain uses TRBV25-1 with TRBJ2-3; D is undetermined. V dropped 3 bases and J dropped 1 base, with 8 bases sitting between them. The V gene's germline CDR1 is MGHDK and CDR2 SYGVNS. This CDR3 has 14 amino acids. Here the CDR3 reads CASSDVGGTDTQYF. The CDR3 coding sequence is TGTGCCAGCAGTGACGTGGGCGGCACAGATACGCAGTATTTT.

This clone was detected only once. The chain links TRBV6-1 to TRBJ2-1; perhaps TRBD2 as D (6 bases). The CDR3 is 16 residues long. The V end was cut by 1 base, the J end by 2 bases, with 12 bases between. CDR1 is MNHNS and CDR2 is SASEGT in the germline V gene. CDR3 sequence reads: CASSEVVADPYNEQFF. The CDR3 nucleotides are TGTGCCAGCAGTGAAGTGGTAGCGGATCCCTACAATGAGCAGTTCTTC.

The rearrangement links TRBV2 to TRBJ1-2; maybe TRBD1 (5 bases). CDR3 length: 15 amino acids. The germline CDR1 and CDR2 sequences are SNHLY and FYNNEI. Trimming took 7 bases from V and 1 from J, leaving 16 bases between them. CDR3 residues: CASNTRDSFNYGYTF. The CDR3 nucleotides are TGTGCCAGCAACACACGAGACAGTTTTAACTATGGCTACACCTTC.

This rearrangement joins TRBV19 to TRBJ1-5, with D hard to call. The V end lost 7 bases, the J end lost 1 base, and 17 bases lay between the germline ends. The CDR3 has 16 amino acids. Germline-derived CDR1 and CDR2 are LNHDA and SQIVND (reference sequence). The CDR3 DNA reads as TGTGCCAGTACCCTCTTCCCCGAGCACAGCAATCAGCCCCAGCATTTT. This translates into CASTLFPEHSNQPQHF.

This clone was seen a few times. The CDR3 bases are TGTGCCAGCAGTGAGGTGGGCGGAGGGGAAGGAACAGATACGCAGTATTTT. This translates into CASSEVGGGEGTDTQYF. The chain combines TRBV25-1 with TRBJ2-3, with a tentative D call TRBD2 (6 bases). The length of the CDR3 is 17 residues. The germline V gene has CDR1 MGHDK and CDR2 SYGVNS. V was cut by 3 bases and J by 3 bases, with 19 bases left in between.

The V call is TRBV19, the J call TRBJ1-2; 7 bases agree with TRBD1. Losses at the gene ends were 2 bases for V and 3 bases for J; bases not matched to a gene: 6. Per germline, CDR1 LNHDA and CDR2 SQIVND (reference sequence). CDR3 length: 15 amino acids. The CDR3 bases are TGTGCCAGTAGTATAAGCACAGGGGCTGACTATGGCTACACCTTC. Amino acid sequence: CASSISTGADYGYTF.

This chain links TRBV25-1 with TRBJ2-7; the D is unclear. Germline assignment: CDR1 MGHDK and CDR2 SYGVNS. V shed 4 bases and J shed 2 bases, with 6 bases lying between them. This CDR3 is 12 amino acids long. The CDR3 DNA sequence: TGTGCCAGCAGTGGAAGCCCCTACGAGCAGTACTTC. This translates into CASSGSPYEQYF.

The CDR3 DNA reads TGTGCCAGCAGTTTATTCGGGGACAGCTCCTACGAGCAGTACTTC. The encoded protein is CASSLFGDSSYEQYF. The V gene is TRBV27, the J gene TRBJ2-7; 7 bases map to TRBD1. Germline values: CDR1 MNHEY, CDR2 SMNVEV (reference sequence). Trimming took 1 base from V and 0 from J; bases not matched to a gene: 3. This CDR3 spans 15 amino acids.

This rearrangement joins TRBV19 to TRBJ2-7, with 7 bases lining up with TRBD2. The V gene end was trimmed by 5 bases and the J gene end by 3 bases; junction bases not matched to a gene: 4. The CDR3 loop spans 13 amino acids. Germline V gene data show CDR1 as LNHDA and CDR2 as SQIVND (reference sequence). The CDR3 DNA reads TGTGCCAGTAGTCGGGGGACTATCTACGAGCAGTACTTC. It specifies CASSRGTIYEQYF.

This chain links TRBV5-4 with TRBJ2-1; unclear D gene. Trimming removed 4 bases from V and 8 bases from J, with 16 bases in between. This CDR3 is built from 14 residues. CDR1 and CDR2 (germline): SGHNT, YYREEE (reference sequence). DNA of the CDR3: TGTGCCAGCAGCCGCCTCGTTGGGCTCGATGAGCAGTTCTTC. Its translation: CASSRLVGLDEQFF. The complete variable domain, with remaining parts taken from reference TRBV5-4 and TRBJ2-1, reads ETGVTQSPTHLIKTRGQQVTLRCSSQSGHNTVSWYQQALGQGPQFIFQYYREEENGRGNFPPRFSGLQFPNYSSELNVNALELDDSALYLCASSRLVGLDEQFFGPGTRLTVL.

This chain links TRBV7-8 with TRBJ2-6; D gene unclear. V lost 3 bases and J lost 0, with 6 bases in between. CDR3 length equals 15 residues. In germline, CDR1 is SGHVS, CDR2 FQNEAQ. The CDR3 region is CASSFGHSGANVLTF. CDR3 nucleotide sequence: TGTGCCAGCAGCTTTGGGCACTCTGGGGCCAACGTCCTGACTTTC.

The rearrangement uses TRBV27 and TRBJ1-4; D uncertain. Germline assignment: CDR1 MNHEY and CDR2 SMNVEV (reference sequence). V lost 5 bases to trimming and J lost 0 bases, with 7 bases between them. This CDR3 is 14 amino acids long. CDR3 nucleotides: TGTGCCAGCAGTCCGGTTGCAACTAATGAAAAACTGTTTTTT. Its translation is CASSPVATNEKLFF.